This is a list of T cell receptor beta chains from one sample in a study of Graves' ophthalmopathy and Graves' hyperthyroidism. TCRdb re-called the multiplex PCR reads with MiXCR, one entry per CDR3 protein. The sample includes roughly 300,000 distinct CDR3 sequences, 15% to 20% seen only once; the top ten take roughly an eighth. The sample taken for sequencing was peripheral blood. Receptor source: an adult man with Graves' ophthalmopathy. Both conserved end residues are part of each CDR3. The D gene is left open where the match is weak. Rows give clone size only sometimes, using once, few, many, or a class for an expanded clone.

d_call clone_size j_call v_call cdr3_nt cdr3_aa
. many TRBJ2-7 TRBV7-9 TGTGCCAGCAGCTTAGATGCCGGGAGCCACGAGCAGTACTTC CASSLDAGSHEQYF
TRBD2 many TRBJ2-5 TRBV28 TGTGCCAGCAGGGCCCCTAGCGGGACGTCAAAAGAGACCCAGTACTTC CASRAPSGTSKETQYF
TRBD1 few TRBJ2-2 TRBV19 TGTGCCAGTAGTATAGTGGACAGGGGAAGAGGCGCCGGGGAGCTGTTTTTT CASSIVDRGRGAGELFF
. . TRBJ2-3 TRBV28 TGTGCCAGCAGTTTGGCCGGGAGAACAGATACGCAGTATTTT CASSLAGRTDTQYF
TRBD2 many TRBJ2-7 TRBV7-9 TGTGCCAGCAGCTCAGCGGGAAATTACGAGCAGTACTTC CASSSAGNYEQYF
TRBD1 many TRBJ1-1 TRBV30 TGTGCCTGGAGTGACGGGACAGGGGACACTGAAGCTTTCTTT CAWSDGTGDTEAFF
. many TRBJ1-5 TRBV4-1 TGCGCCAGCAGCCAAGGATACCTGGACGGCCCACAGCCCCAGCATTTT CASSQGYLDGPQPQHF
. many TRBJ2-7 TRBV4-1 TGCGCCAGCAGCCAAGACAGGGGTAACGAGCAGTACTTC CASSQDRGNEQYF
TRBD2 many TRBJ2-5 TRBV7-2 TGTGCCAGCAGCACAGGGACTAGCGGGCAGAAGTACTTC CASSTGTSGQKYF
TRBD2 . TRBJ2-1 TRBV28 TGTGCCAGCAGTCCCGACTTGGCTAGCGGGAGATGGGACAATGAGCAGTTCTTC CASSPDLASGRWDNEQFF
. many TRBJ2-5 TRBV28 TGTGCCAGCGAGGACAGCCCACAAGAGACCCAGTACTTC CASEDSPQETQYF
. many TRBJ1-1 TRBV6-5 TGTGCCAGCAGTCACGAGACGAACACTGAAGCTTTCTTT CASSHETNTEAFF
. many TRBJ1-4 TRBV29-1 TGCAGCGTCGAGAAAGGGGATAATGAAAAACTGTTTTTT CSVEKGDNEKLFF
TRBD2 many TRBJ2-7 TRBV12-3/TRBV12-4 TGTGCCAGCAGTTTAGAAGCGGGAGTATCCTACGAGCAGTACTTC CASSLEAGVSYEQYF
. . TRBJ2-5 TRBV12-3/TRBV12-4 TGTGCCAGCACGAGCTTTGAGACCCAGTACTTC CASTSFETQYF
. few TRBJ2-5 TRBV20-1 TGCAGTGCTAGAGATCGAGTTAGAGAGACCCAGTACTTC CSARDRVRETQYF
TRBD2 many TRBJ2-7 TRBV15 TGTGCCACCAGCAGAACAACTAGCGGGAGGGCCTCCCACGAGCAGTACTTC CATSRTTSGRASHEQYF
TRBD1 many TRBJ1-1 TRBV24-1 TGTGCCACCAGTGAGAGTACAGGGGTTGGCGCTGAAGCTTTCTTT CATSESTGVGAEAFF